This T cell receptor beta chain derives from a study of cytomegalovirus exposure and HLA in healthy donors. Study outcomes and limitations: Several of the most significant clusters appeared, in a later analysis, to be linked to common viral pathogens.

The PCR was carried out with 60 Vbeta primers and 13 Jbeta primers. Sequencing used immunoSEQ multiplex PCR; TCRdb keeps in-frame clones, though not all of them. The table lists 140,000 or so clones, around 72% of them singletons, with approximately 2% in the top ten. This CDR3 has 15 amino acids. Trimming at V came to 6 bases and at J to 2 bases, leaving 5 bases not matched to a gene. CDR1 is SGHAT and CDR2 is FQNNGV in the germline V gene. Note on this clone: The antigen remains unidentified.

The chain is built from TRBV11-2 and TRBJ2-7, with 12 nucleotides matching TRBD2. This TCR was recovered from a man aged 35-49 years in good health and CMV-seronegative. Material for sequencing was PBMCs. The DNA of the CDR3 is TGTGCCAGCAGTCCACTAGCGGGGGGAACCTACGAGCAGTACTTC. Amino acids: CASSPLAGGTYEQYF.